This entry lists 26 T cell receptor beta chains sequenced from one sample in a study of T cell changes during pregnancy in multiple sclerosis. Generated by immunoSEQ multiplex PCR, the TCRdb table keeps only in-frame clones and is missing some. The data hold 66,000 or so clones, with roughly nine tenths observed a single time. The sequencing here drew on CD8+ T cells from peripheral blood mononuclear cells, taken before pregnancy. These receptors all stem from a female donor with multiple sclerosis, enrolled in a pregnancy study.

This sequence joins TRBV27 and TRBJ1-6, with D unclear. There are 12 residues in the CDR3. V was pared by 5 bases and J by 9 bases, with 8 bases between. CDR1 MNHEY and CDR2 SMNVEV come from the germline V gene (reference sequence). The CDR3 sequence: CASSMPRSPLHF. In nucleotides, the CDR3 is TGTGCCAGCAGTATGCCGCGTTCACCCCTCCACTTT.

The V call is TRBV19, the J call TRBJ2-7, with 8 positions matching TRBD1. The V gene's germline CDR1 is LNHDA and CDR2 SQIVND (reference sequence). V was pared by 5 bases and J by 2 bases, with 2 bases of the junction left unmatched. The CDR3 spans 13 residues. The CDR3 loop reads CASSPGGTYEQYF. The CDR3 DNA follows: TGTGCCAGTAGTCCAGGGGGCACCTACGAGCAGTACTTC.

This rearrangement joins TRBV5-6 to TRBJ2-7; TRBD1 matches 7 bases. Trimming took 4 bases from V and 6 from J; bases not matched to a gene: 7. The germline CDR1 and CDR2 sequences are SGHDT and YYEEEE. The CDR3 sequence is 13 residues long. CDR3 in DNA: TGTGCCAGCAGCGATGGGACAGTAATCGAGCAGTACTTC. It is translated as CASSDGTVIEQYF.

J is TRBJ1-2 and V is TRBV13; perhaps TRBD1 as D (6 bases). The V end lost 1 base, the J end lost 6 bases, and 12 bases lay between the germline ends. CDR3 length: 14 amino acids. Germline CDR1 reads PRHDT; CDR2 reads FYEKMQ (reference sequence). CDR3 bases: TGTGCCAGCAGCTTAGTAACAGGGCGTAATGGCTACACCTTC. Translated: CASSLVTGRNGYTF.

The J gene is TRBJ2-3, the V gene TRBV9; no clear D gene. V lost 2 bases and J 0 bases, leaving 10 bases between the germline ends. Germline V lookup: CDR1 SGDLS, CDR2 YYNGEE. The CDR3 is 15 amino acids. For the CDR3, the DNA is TGTGCCAGCAGCGTCGCAGTGACTAGCACAGATACGCAGTATTTT. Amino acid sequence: CASSVAVTSTDTQYF.

This CDR3 is CASRDRGEYGFDTEAFF. CDR3 DNA sequence: TGTGCCAGCAGAGACAGGGGAGAGTACGGATTCGACACTGAAGCTTTCTTT. V is TRBV2 and J is TRBJ1-1; the match to TRBD1 covers 8 bases. Germline V lookup: CDR1 SNHLY, CDR2 FYNNEI. The CDR3 is 17 amino acids. Trimming cost V 6 bases and J 3 bases; bases outside gene matches: 15.

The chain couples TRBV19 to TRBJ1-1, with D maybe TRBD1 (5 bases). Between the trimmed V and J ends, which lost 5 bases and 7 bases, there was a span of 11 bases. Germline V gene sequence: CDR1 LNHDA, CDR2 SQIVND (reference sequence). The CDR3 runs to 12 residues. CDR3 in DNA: TGTGCCAGTAGTCCTAGGACAAGTGAAGCTTTCTTT. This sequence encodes CASSPRTSEAFF.

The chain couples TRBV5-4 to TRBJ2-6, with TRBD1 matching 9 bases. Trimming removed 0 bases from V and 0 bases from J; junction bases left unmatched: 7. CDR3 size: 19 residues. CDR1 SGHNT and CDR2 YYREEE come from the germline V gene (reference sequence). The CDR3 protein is CASSLGGGQGLSGANVLTF. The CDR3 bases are TGTGCCAGCAGCTTGGGGGGGGGACAGGGCCTCTCTGGGGCCAACGTCCTGACTTTC.

CDR3 sequence (DNA): TGTGCCAGCAGACTGCGGGGACAAGAGACCCAGTACTTC. Its translation is CASRLRGQETQYF. This chain uses TRBV2 with TRBJ2-5; a possible D gene is TRBD2 (6 bases). The germline V gene encodes CDR1 SNHLY and CDR2 FYNNEI. V was pared by 6 bases and J by 2 bases, with 10 bases between. This CDR3 comprises 13 residues.

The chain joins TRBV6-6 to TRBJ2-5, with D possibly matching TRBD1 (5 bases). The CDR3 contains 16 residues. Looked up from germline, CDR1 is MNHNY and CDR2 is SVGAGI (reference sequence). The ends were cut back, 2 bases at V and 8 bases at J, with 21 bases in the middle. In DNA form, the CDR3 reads TGTGCCAGCAGTTACGGTCTTGGACACCAGTTCGAAACCCAGTACTTC. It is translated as CASSYGLGHQFETQYF.

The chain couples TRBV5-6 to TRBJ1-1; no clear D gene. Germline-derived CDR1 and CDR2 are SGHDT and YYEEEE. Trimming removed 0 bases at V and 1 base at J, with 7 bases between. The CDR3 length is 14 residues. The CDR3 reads CASSLGPGNTEAFF. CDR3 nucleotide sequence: TGTGCCAGCAGCTTGGGGCCAGGGAACACTGAAGCTTTCTTT.

CDR3 protein: CASSENGYEQYF. Here the CDR3 DNA reads TGCGCCAGCAGTGAAAACGGCTACGAGCAGTACTTC. The rearrangement uses TRBV10-2 and TRBJ2-7; D ambiguous. CDR3 size: 12 residues. CDR1 is WSHSY, CDR2 SAAADI, per germline. The germline V and J ends were trimmed by 3 bases and 3 bases, with 6 bases remaining between them.

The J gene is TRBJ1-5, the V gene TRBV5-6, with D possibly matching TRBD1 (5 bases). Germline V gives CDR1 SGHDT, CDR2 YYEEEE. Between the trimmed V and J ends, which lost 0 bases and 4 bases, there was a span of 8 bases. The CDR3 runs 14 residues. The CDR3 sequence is CASSLGQPNQPQHF. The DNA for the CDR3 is TGTGCCAGCAGCTTGGGACAGCCGAATCAGCCCCAGCATTTT.

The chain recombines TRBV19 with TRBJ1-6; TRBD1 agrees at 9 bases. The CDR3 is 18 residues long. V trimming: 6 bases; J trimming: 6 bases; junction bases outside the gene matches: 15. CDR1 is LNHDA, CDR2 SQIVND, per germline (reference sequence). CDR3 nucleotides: TGTGCCAGTAGCCTGGATTACAGGGGGCGCCCCGGTAATTCACCCCTCCACTTT. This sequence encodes CASSLDYRGRPGNSPLHF.

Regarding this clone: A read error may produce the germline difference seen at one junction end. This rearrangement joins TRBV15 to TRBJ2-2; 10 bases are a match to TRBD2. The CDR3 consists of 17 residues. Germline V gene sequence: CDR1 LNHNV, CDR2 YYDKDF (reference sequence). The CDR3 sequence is CATSSYLLAGNPGELFF. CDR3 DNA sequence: TGTGCCACCAGCAGCTACCTACTAGCGGGGAACCCCGGGGAGCTGTTTTTT.

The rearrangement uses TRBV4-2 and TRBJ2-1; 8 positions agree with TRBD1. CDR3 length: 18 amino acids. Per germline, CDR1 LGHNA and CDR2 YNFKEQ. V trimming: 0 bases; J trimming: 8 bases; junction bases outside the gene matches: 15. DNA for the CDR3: TGTGCCAGCAGCCAAGATTGGGGGCGGGACAGGCTGGTCGATGAGCAGTTCTTC. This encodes CASSQDWGRDRLVDEQFF.

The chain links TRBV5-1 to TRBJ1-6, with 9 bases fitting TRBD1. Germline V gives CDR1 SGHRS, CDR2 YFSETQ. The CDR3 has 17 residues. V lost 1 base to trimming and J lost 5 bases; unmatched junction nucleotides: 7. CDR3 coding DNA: TGCGCCAGCAGCTTGTTCGAGGACAGGGGACATAATTCACCCCTCCACTTT. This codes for CASSLFEDRGHNSPLHF.

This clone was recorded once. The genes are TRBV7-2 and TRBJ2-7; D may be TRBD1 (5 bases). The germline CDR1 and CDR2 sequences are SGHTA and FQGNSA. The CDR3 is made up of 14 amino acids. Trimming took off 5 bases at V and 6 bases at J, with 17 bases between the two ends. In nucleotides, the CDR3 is TGTGCCAGCAGCCCCGAGACAGCGTGGGGCGAGCAGTACTTC. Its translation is CASSPETAWGEQYF. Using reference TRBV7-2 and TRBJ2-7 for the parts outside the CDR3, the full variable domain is GAGVSQSPSNKVTEKGKDVELRCDPISGHTALYWYRQSLGQGLEFLIYFQGNSAPDKSGLPSDRFSAERTGGSVSTLTIQRTQQEDSAVYLCASSPETAWGEQYFGPGTRLTVT.

CDR3 residues: CASSSGTITNEKLFF. In DNA, the CDR3 is TGTGCCAGCAGCTCGGGGACAATAACTAATGAAAAACTGTTTTTT. The chain joins TRBV5-8 to TRBJ1-4; tentative D call: TRBD1 (6 bases). The CDR3 runs 15 residues. Between the trimmed V and J ends, which lost 3 bases and 1 base, there was a span of 10 bases. Germline CDR1 reads SGHTS; CDR2 reads YDEGEE.

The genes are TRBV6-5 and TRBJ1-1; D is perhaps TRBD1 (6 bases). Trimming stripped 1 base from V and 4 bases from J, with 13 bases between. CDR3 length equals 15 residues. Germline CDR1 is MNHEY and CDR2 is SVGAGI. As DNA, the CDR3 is TGTGCCAGCAGTTACTACTTACAGGGCCCCACTGAAGCTTTCTTT. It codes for CASSYYLQGPTEAFF.

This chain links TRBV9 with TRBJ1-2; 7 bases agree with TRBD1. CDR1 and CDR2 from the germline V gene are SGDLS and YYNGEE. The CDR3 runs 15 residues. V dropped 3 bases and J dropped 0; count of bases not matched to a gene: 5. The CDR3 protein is CASSGRTGSNYGYTF. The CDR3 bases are TGTGCCAGCAGCGGCAGGACAGGCTCTAACTATGGCTACACCTTC.

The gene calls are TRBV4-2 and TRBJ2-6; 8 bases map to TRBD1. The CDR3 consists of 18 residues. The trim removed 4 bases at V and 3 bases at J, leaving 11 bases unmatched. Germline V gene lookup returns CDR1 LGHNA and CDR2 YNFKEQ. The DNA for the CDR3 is TGTGCCAGCAGCCCACCCGGGACAGGACCCTATGGGGCCAACGTCCTGACTTTC. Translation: CASSPPGTGPYGANVLTF.

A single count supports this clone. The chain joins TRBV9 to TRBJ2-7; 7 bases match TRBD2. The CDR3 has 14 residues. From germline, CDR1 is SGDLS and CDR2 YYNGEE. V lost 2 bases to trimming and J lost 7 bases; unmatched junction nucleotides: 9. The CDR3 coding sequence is TGTGCCAGCAGCGTTGGCGGGGGAGCGGGAGAGCAGTACTTC. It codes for CASSVGGGAGEQYF.

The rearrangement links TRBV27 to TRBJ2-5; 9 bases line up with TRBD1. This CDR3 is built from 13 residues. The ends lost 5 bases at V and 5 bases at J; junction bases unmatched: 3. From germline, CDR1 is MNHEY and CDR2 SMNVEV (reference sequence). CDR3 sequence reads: CASSLQGAETQYF. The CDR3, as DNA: TGTGCCAGCAGTCTACAGGGGGCCGAGACCCAGTACTTC.

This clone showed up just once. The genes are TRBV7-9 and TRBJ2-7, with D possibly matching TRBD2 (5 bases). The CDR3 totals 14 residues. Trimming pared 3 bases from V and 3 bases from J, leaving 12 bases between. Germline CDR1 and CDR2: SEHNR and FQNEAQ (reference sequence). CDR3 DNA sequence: TGTGCCAGCAGCTTGTCCAGTGAGGGCTACGAGCAGTACTTC. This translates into CASSLSSEGYEQYF.

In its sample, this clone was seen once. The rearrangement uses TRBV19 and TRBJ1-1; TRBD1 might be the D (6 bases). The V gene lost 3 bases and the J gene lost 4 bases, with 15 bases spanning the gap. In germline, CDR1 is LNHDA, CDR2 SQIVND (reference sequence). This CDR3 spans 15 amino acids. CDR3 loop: CASSIYEVGGTEAFF. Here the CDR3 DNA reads TGTGCCAGTAGTATCTACGAGGTAGGGGGCACTGAAGCTTTCTTT.